The clone carrying this T cell receptor beta chain showed up just a few times. What it binds is not known. One entry per CDR3 protein, called by TCRdb with MiXCR from the 5' RACE reads. Of around 300,000 distinct CDR3 sequences in the sample, less than 9.5% were seen once. The record originates from a study of T-cell memory formation after mild COVID-19. On the study more broadly: Clustering of TCRs was largely donor specific. Study observations and caveats: Mainly CM and EM harbored the contracting CD4+ clones; mainly EMRA harbored the CD8+ ones.

The sequence derives from a man aged 18 to 29 who had mild COVID-19 (a few samples of this study predate the infection). Cell type and time point are not known. Sequenced input: PBMCs or a T cell subset sorted from them (not recorded which).

The CDR3 loop reads CASSQVTSGGASQETQYF. The CDR3 region has the DNA TGTGCCAGCAGCCAAGTGACTAGCGGGGGGGCGTCCCAAGAGACCCAGTACTTC. The chain combines TRBV3-1 with TRBJ2-5; TRBD2 matches at 14 bases. The CDR3 is 18 residues long. V shed 1 base and J 1 base; nucleotides not matched to a gene: 5. Germline V gene lookup returns CDR1 LGHDT and CDR2 YNNKEL (reference sequence).